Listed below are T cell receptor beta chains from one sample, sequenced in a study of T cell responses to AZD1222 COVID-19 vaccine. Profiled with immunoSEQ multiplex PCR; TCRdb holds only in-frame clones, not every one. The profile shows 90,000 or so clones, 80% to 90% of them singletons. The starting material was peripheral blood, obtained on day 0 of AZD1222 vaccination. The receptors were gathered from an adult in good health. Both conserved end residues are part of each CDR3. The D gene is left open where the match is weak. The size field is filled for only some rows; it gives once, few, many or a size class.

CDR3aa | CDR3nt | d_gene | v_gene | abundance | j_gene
CAAQRAGDTEAFF | TGTGCCGCCCAGAGGGCAGGGGATACTGAAGCTTTCTTT | - | TRBV18 | - | TRBJ1-1
CASSSVGRSNQPQHF | TGTGCCAGCAGTTCCGTGGGACGTAGCAATCAGCCCCAGCATTTT | - | TRBV28 | - | TRBJ1-5
CASSYRGGPYEQYF | TGTGCCAGCAGTTACAGGGGAGGCCCCTACGAGCAGTACTTC | - | TRBV6-5 | - | TRBJ2-7
CASRFLRAEYF | TGTGCCAGCCGCTTCCTTCGAGCCGAGTACTTC | - | TRBV6-5 | - | TRBJ2-7
CASSALTGTETQYF | TGTGCCAGCAGCGCCTTGACAGGGACAGAGACCCAGTACTTC | TRBD1 | TRBV5-6 | - | TRBJ2-5
CASMGGSNYGYTF | TGTGCCAGCATGGGAGGGAGTAACTATGGCTACACCTTC | - | TRBV27 | few | TRBJ1-2
CASHDRSSYNSPLHF | TGTGCCAGCCACGACAGGAGCTCCTATAATTCACCCCTCCACTTT | - | TRBV19 | - | TRBJ1-6
CASSSSGDVIQYF | TGTGCCAGTAGTTCCTCCGGGGACGTCATTCAGTACTTC | - | TRBV19 | once | TRBJ2-4
CASRLGQGYEKLFF | TGTGCCAGCAGGCTTGGACAGGGCTACGAAAAACTGTTTTTT | TRBD1 | TRBV2 | - | TRBJ1-4
CASSYTANYGYTF | TGTGCCAGCAGTTACACGGCTAACTATGGCTACACCTTC | - | TRBV6-5 | once | TRBJ1-2
CASSFGQGVYEQYF | TGTGCCAGCAGCTTTGGACAGGGGGTCTACGAGCAGTACTTC | TRBD1 | TRBV7-2 | - | TRBJ2-7
CASSEAVTSGYNEQFF | TGTGCCAGCAGTGAAGCGGTGACTAGCGGGTACAATGAGCAGTTCTTC | TRBD2 | TRBV2 | - | TRBJ2-1
CASSPGGSNQPQHF | TGTGCCAGCAGCCCGGGGGGGAGCAATCAGCCCCAGCATTTT | - | TRBV7-2 | - | TRBJ1-5
CASSLDLVGQPQHF | TGTGCCAGCAGCTTAGATCTGGTTGGTCAGCCCCAGCATTTT | - | TRBV11-2 | - | TRBJ1-5
CASRYRVGSYGYTF | TGTGCCAGCAGGTACAGGGTTGGGAGCTATGGCTACACCTTC | - | TRBV6-1 | - | TRBJ1-2
CASSRNAGQETQYF | TGTGCCAGCAGCCGGAACGCGGGTCAAGAGACCCAGTACTTC | - | TRBV3-1/TRBV3-2 | - | TRBJ2-5
CASSSLGRANYGYTF | TGCGCCAGCAGCTCGTTAGGAAGAGCTAACTATGGCTACACCTTC | - | TRBV5-1 | - | TRBJ1-2
CASTLIGGASAFF | TGTGCCAGCACCCTAATCGGGGGGGCTTCAGCTTTCTTT | - | TRBV12-3/TRBV12-4 | - | TRBJ1-1
CASSLALLNTEAFF | TGTGCCAGCAGCTTAGCCCTGTTGAACACTGAAGCTTTCTTT | - | TRBV7-9 | - | TRBJ1-1
CASSPRGARETQYF | TGTGCCAGCTCACCACGGGGGGCTAGAGAGACCCAGTACTTC | - | TRBV18 | - | TRBJ2-5
CASAVLHYEQYF | TGTGCCAGCGCAGTACTACACTACGAGCAGTACTTC | - | TRBV10-3 | - | TRBJ2-7
CASSGTSGRYTGELFF | TGTGCCAGCAGCGGGACTAGCGGGAGGTACACCGGGGAGCTGTTTTTT | TRBD2 | TRBV2 | - | TRBJ2-2
CASNPRLAGNNEQFF | TGTGCCAGCAACCCCCGGCTAGCGGGTAACAATGAGCAGTTCTTC | TRBD2 | TRBV6-5 | - | TRBJ2-1
CASSQSTSGRSYNEQFF | TGCGCCAGCAGCCAAAGCACCAGCGGGAGGTCCTACAATGAGCAGTTCTTC | TRBD2 | TRBV4-1 | - | TRBJ2-1
CSVELGQGLANYGYTF | TGCAGCGTCGAGCTTGGGCAGGGTCTAGCTAACTATGGCTACACCTTC | - | TRBV29-1 | - | TRBJ1-2
CASSSLGLAGVGEQYF | TGTGCCAGCAGTTCCCTGGGACTAGCGGGAGTAGGTGAGCAGTACTTC | TRBD2 | TRBV6-5 | - | TRBJ2-7
CASSGLGGFYEQYF | TGTGCCAGCAGCGGGCTGGGGGGGTTTTACGAGCAGTACTTC | TRBD2 | TRBV28 | - | TRBJ2-7
CSGCFQRNEQFF | TGCAGCGGATGCTTCCAGCGGAATGAGCAGTTCTTC | - | TRBV29-1 | - | TRBJ2-1
CASSGTAGTRYYGYTF | TGTGCCAGCAGTGGGACCGCGGGGACCCGGTACTATGGCTACACCTTC | - | TRBV27 | once | TRBJ1-2
CASSQGNRGRYGNTIYF | TGTGCCAGCAGCCAAGGAAACAGGGGAAGATATGGAAACACCATATATTTT | TRBD1 | TRBV3-1/TRBV3-2 | - | TRBJ1-3
CASSRSGGNEQFF | TGTGCCAGCAGTCGATCTGGTGGCAATGAGCAGTTCTTC | - | TRBV9 | - | TRBJ2-1
CASSLAGLNTIYF | TGTGCCAGCAGTTTGGCAGGGTTAAACACCATATATTTT | - | TRBV12-3/TRBV12-4 | - | TRBJ1-3
CASSGGLSGNTIYF | TGTGCCAGCAGCGGAGGACTTTCTGGAAACACCATATATTTT | - | TRBV9 | - | TRBJ1-3
CASSSLGTQHF | TGTGCCAGTAGTTCCTTGGGTACCCAGCATTTT | - | TRBV19 | - | TRBJ1-5
CASSHQSRVTHSGNQPQHF | TGTGCCAGCAGCCACCAGTCCCGGGTTACTCACTCGGGCAATCAGCCCCAGCATTTT | - | TRBV14 | - | TRBJ1-5
CSARVDYEQYF | TGCAGTGCTAGAGTTGACTACGAGCAGTACTTC | - | TRBV20-1 | - | TRBJ2-7
CASSRGTSGTDTQYF | TGCGCCAGCAGCCGGGGGACCTCGGGCACAGATACGCAGTATTTT | - | TRBV5-1 | - | TRBJ2-3
CASSNGGSGANVLTF | TGTGCCAGCAGTAATGGGGGATCTGGGGCCAACGTCCTGACTTTC | - | TRBV6-2/TRBV6-3 | - | TRBJ2-6
CASSPGGPTSTDTQYF | TGCGCCAGCAGCCCGGGAGGGCCTACTAGCACAGATACGCAGTATTTT | TRBD2 | TRBV5-1 | - | TRBJ2-3
CASSASAGGNTEAFF | TGTGCCAGCAGCGCCTCGGCGGGGGGGAACACTGAAGCTTTCTTT | - | TRBV7-6 | - | TRBJ1-1
CASSLGSSGRTDTQYF | TGCGCCAGCAGCTTGGGGTCTAGCGGGAGAACAGATACGCAGTATTTT | TRBD2 | TRBV5-1 | - | TRBJ2-3
CASSPPMAGSRGATNEKLFF | TGTGCCAGCTCACCACCCATGGCAGGCTCCCGCGGGGCAACTAATGAAAAACTGTTTTTT | - | TRBV18 | - | TRBJ1-4
CASSIESYEQYF | TGTGCCAGCAGCATTGAATCCTACGAGCAGTACTTC | - | TRBV7-9 | - | TRBJ2-7
CASSEVRVGVEKLFF | TGTGCCAGCAGTGAAGTTAGGGTCGGAGTGGAGAAACTGTTTTTT | - | TRBV2 | - | TRBJ1-4
CASSLKTLSHNNQPQHF | TGTGCCAGCTCACTCAAGACCCTTTCCCACAACAATCAGCCCCAGCATTTT | - | TRBV18 | once | TRBJ1-5
CASSVAAEGGAGELFF | TGTGCCAGCAGCGTAGCTGCCGAGGGTGGCGCCGGGGAGCTGTTTTTT | - | TRBV9 | - | TRBJ2-2
CASSSGQAGAADTQYF | TGCGCCAGCAGCTCCGGTCAGGCGGGAGCGGCAGATACGCAGTATTTT | TRBD2 | TRBV5-1 | - | TRBJ2-3
CASSLGDRGYEQYF | TGTGCCAGCAGCTTAGGCGACAGGGGATACGAGCAGTACTTC | TRBD1 | TRBV5-4 | - | TRBJ2-7
CASSQGQGGLAYEQYF | TGTGCCAGCAGCCAGGGACAGGGAGGGCTTGCCTACGAGCAGTACTTC | TRBD1 | TRBV14 | once | TRBJ2-7
CASSLERINGLQYF | TGTGCCAGCAGTTTAGAACGGATTAACGGGTTGCAGTACTTC | - | TRBV27 | - | TRBJ2-7
CASSVAGDSNQPQHF | TGTGCCAGCAGCGTAGCGGGAGATAGCAATCAGCCCCAGCATTTT | - | TRBV9 | - | TRBJ1-5
CSVLTGITGYTF | TGCAGCGTCCTTACAGGGATCACTGGCTACACCTTC | - | TRBV29-1 | - | TRBJ1-2
CASSQLDRGRELFF | TGTGCCAGCAGCCAACTGGACAGAGGAAGGGAGCTGTTTTTT | - | TRBV3-1/TRBV3-2 | - | TRBJ2-2
CASSRTGYEQYF | TGTGCCAGCAGCCGGACGGGCTACGAGCAGTACTTC | - | TRBV7-9 | - | TRBJ2-7
CASSYDVGNYGYTF | TGTGCCAGCAGTTACGATGTAGGGAACTATGGCTACACCTTC | - | TRBV6-5 | - | TRBJ1-2
CASSLPGQTTDTQYF | TGCGCCAGCAGCCTTCCGGGACAAACCACAGATACGCAGTATTTT | - | TRBV5-1 | once | TRBJ2-3